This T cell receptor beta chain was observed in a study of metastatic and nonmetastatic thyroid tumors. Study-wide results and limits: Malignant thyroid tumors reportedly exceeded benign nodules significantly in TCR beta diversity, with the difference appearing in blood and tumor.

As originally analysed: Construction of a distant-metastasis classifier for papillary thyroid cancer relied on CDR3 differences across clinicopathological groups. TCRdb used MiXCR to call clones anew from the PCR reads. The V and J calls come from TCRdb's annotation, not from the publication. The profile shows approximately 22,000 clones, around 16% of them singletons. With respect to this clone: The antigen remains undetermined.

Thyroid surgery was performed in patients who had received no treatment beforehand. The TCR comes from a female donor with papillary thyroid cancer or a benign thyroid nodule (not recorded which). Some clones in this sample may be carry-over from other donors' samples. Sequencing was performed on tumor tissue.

CDR3 DNA: TGTGCCAGCAGCGTCCAACAGGGTAACACTGAAGCTTTCTTT. It is translated as CASSVQQGNTEAFF. The chain has TRBV9 and TRBJ1-1, with D maybe TRBD1 (6 bases). The CDR3 is made up of 14 amino acids. Germline CDR1 reads SGDLS; CDR2 reads YYNGEE. Trimming took off 2 bases at V and 2 bases at J, with 10 bases between the two ends.